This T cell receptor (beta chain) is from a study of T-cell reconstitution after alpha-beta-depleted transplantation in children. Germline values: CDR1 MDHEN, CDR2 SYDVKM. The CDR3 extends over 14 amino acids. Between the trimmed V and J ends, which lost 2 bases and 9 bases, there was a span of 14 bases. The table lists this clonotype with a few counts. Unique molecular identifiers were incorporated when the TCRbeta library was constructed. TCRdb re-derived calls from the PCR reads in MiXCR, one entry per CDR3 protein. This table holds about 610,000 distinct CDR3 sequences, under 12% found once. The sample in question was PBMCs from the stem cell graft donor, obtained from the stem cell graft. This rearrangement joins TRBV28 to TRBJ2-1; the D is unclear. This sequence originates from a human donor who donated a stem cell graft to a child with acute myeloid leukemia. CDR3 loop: CASSLEAGLPEQFF. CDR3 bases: TGTGCCAGCAGTTTAGAGGCCGGGCTACCTGAGCAGTTCTTC.